A selection of T cell receptor beta chains follows, all from one sample in a study of T cell changes during pregnancy in multiple sclerosis. Clones were read by immunoSEQ multiplex PCR, and TCRdb kept only the in-frame ones, dropping some. Of some 68,000 clones detected, just over 90% appear once; the ten largest clones hold approximately 1.5%. The starting material was peripheral blood, obtained in the second trimester of pregnancy. The receptors shown here come from a female donor with multiple sclerosis, enrolled in a pregnancy study. The CDR3 runs from the conserved cysteine through the conserved F or W. A D gene is named only where the DNA matches it firmly.

d_call: TRBD1
j_call: TRBJ1-5
v_call: TRBV5-1
cdr3_aa: CASSLAGTGGNQPQHF

d_call: NA
j_call: TRBJ1-2
v_call: TRBV12-5
cdr3_aa: CASGPQGTWGYTF

d_call: NA
j_call: TRBJ1-5
v_call: TRBV7-2
cdr3_aa: CASSFRGIHQPQHF

d_call: TRBD2
j_call: TRBJ2-3
v_call: TRBV11-2
cdr3_aa: CASSSPRTSASQYF

d_call: TRBD1
j_call: TRBJ2-7
v_call: TRBV28
cdr3_aa: CASRIQGALEQYF

d_call: NA
j_call: TRBJ1-3
v_call: TRBV5-4
cdr3_aa: CASSAWGWGSGNTIYF

d_call: NA
j_call: TRBJ1-3
v_call: TRBV6-6
cdr3_aa: CASTPRVRGNTIYF

d_call: TRBD1
j_call: TRBJ1-6
v_call: TRBV9
cdr3_aa: CASSRDRVNNSPLHF

d_call: NA
j_call: TRBJ1-2
v_call: TRBV27
cdr3_aa: CASRPQGTYGYTF

d_call: TRBD1
j_call: TRBJ2-2
v_call: TRBV4-3
cdr3_aa: CASSQGFQGAKGELFF

d_call: TRBD2
j_call: TRBJ2-7
v_call: TRBV6-5
cdr3_aa: CASGTSAYEQYF

d_call: TRBD1
j_call: TRBJ1-1
v_call: TRBV14
cdr3_aa: CASSLQGAAGTEAFF

d_call: TRBD1
j_call: TRBJ2-3
v_call: TRBV5-4
cdr3_aa: CASSPDRGTDTQYF

d_call: TRBD1
j_call: TRBJ2-7
v_call: TRBV9
cdr3_aa: CASSVTGQGSYEQYF

d_call: NA
j_call: TRBJ2-7
v_call: TRBV6-5
cdr3_aa: CASSSPGVGRNEQYF

d_call: NA
j_call: TRBJ1-5
v_call: TRBV6-5
cdr3_aa: CASSLGGGVLQPQHF

d_call: NA
j_call: TRBJ1-3
v_call: TRBV19
cdr3_aa: CASSMAPAGNTIYF

d_call: TRBD1
j_call: TRBJ1-3
v_call: TRBV19
cdr3_aa: CASRRQGISAGNTIYF

d_call: NA
j_call: TRBJ1-1
v_call: TRBV9
cdr3_aa: CASSPTLNTEAFF

d_call: TRBD1
j_call: TRBJ1-1
v_call: TRBV19
cdr3_aa: CASSTIGTGGYLAAEAFF

d_call: NA
j_call: TRBJ1-3
v_call: TRBV6-6
cdr3_aa: CASSYHGSGNTIYF

d_call: TRBD1
j_call: TRBJ2-5
v_call: TRBV2
cdr3_aa: CASNEQGQGAGETQYF

d_call: TRBD2
j_call: TRBJ2-2
v_call: TRBV2
cdr3_aa: CASSELLAGNTGELFF

d_call: TRBD2
j_call: TRBJ2-2
v_call: TRBV6-5
cdr3_aa: CASSYSKRGPTGELFF

d_call: NA
j_call: TRBJ2-1
v_call: TRBV27
cdr3_aa: CASSLANRALYNEQFF

d_call: TRBD2
j_call: TRBJ2-5
v_call: TRBV5-1
cdr3_aa: CASTLEGLAWTQYF

d_call: NA
j_call: TRBJ2-7
v_call: TRBV2
cdr3_aa: CASRDSHYEQYF

d_call: NA
j_call: TRBJ1-2
v_call: TRBV5-6
cdr3_aa: CASSLVGSGKLGGYTF

d_call: NA
j_call: TRBJ1-2
v_call: TRBV19
cdr3_aa: CASSIASETGYTF

d_call: NA
j_call: TRBJ1-2
v_call: TRBV30
cdr3_aa: CAWYLGGYTF

d_call: TRBD1
j_call: TRBJ2-1
v_call: TRBV6-5
cdr3_aa: CASRNPGGSEQFF

d_call: TRBD1
j_call: TRBJ2-1
v_call: TRBV7-9
cdr3_aa: CASSFDRVGQFF

d_call: TRBD1
j_call: TRBJ1-4
v_call: TRBV6-1
cdr3_aa: CASKGAGTSNEKLFF

d_call: NA
j_call: TRBJ2-5
v_call: TRBV10-3
cdr3_aa: CAISTGSQETQYF

d_call: NA
j_call: TRBJ2-7
v_call: TRBV18
cdr3_aa: CASSHSVDSTYEQYF

d_call: NA
j_call: TRBJ1-1
v_call: TRBV2
cdr3_aa: CASTTLRGNTEAFF

d_call: NA
j_call: TRBJ1-4
v_call: TRBV19
cdr3_aa: CASKLQGATNEKLFF

d_call: NA
j_call: TRBJ2-2
v_call: TRBV7-8
cdr3_aa: CASSLEWRGRAGELFF

d_call: NA
j_call: TRBJ1-2
v_call: TRBV7-9
cdr3_aa: CASSLGLAGSSVSGGYTF

d_call: TRBD1
j_call: TRBJ1-1
v_call: TRBV5-1
cdr3_aa: CASSLGQGAVNTEAFF

d_call: TRBD1
j_call: TRBJ1-5
v_call: TRBV6-5
cdr3_aa: CASRRQGWGQPQHF

d_call: TRBD2
j_call: TRBJ2-1
v_call: TRBV9
cdr3_aa: CASSVELAEPYNEQFF

d_call: NA
j_call: TRBJ2-7
v_call: TRBV5-6
cdr3_aa: CASSLIGYEQYF

d_call: NA
j_call: TRBJ1-2
v_call: TRBV10-3
cdr3_aa: CAISVHEGSGYTF

d_call: NA
j_call: TRBJ2-5
v_call: TRBV21-1
cdr3_aa: CASSKSSLQETQYF

d_call: NA
j_call: TRBJ2-7
v_call: TRBV10-3
cdr3_aa: CAISDSGDHYEQYF

d_call: NA
j_call: TRBJ2-7
v_call: TRBV5-1
cdr3_aa: CASSLEMAADEQYF

d_call: TRBD2
j_call: TRBJ2-1
v_call: TRBV5-1
cdr3_aa: CASSLGGRAYNEQFF

d_call: NA
j_call: TRBJ2-7
v_call: TRBV12-5
cdr3_aa: CASGLIPSSYEQYF

d_call: TRBD1
j_call: TRBJ2-2
v_call: TRBV19
cdr3_aa: CASSIPSTGPAGELFF

d_call: NA
j_call: TRBJ1-1
v_call: TRBV6-1
cdr3_aa: CASSEVVSGSLNTEAFF

d_call: TRBD1
j_call: TRBJ1-3
v_call: TRBV7-8
cdr3_aa: CASSQGAGGNTIYF

d_call: NA
j_call: TRBJ2-5
v_call: TRBV4-1
cdr3_aa: CASSQEIYSQETQYF

d_call: NA
j_call: TRBJ2-3
v_call: TRBV11-3
cdr3_aa: CASSSGAATQYF

d_call: TRBD2
j_call: TRBJ2-1
v_call: TRBV7-6
cdr3_aa: CASSPLTGGSSYNEQFF

d_call: TRBD1
j_call: TRBJ2-7
v_call: TRBV13
cdr3_aa: CASSLGLGETGGTYEQYF

d_call: NA
j_call: TRBJ2-7
v_call: TRBV7-3
cdr3_aa: CASSPSVYPLYEQYF

d_call: NA
j_call: TRBJ1-6
v_call: TRBV14
cdr3_aa: CASSQGADSSYNSPLHF

d_call: TRBD2
j_call: TRBJ2-7
v_call: TRBV6-5
cdr3_aa: CASSYGASGIYEQYF